This T cell receptor (beta chain) emerged from a study of T cell repertoires in cytomegalovirus infection (dated by TCRdb to between 2019 and 2020). Notes on the research overall: Because public TCR beta signatures pointed to carriage of CMV infection together with the matching HLA type, the HLA type of each donor mattered for the analysis. The paper as a whole reports these results and caveats: The ex vivo response was dominated by HLA-C-restricted CMV-specific TCR beta clonotypes, which also provided the single most frequent clonotype in two of eight donors. Cumulative frequency of public TCR beta family members discriminated carriers of CMV infection plus the relevant HLA type in this cohort and an independent approximately 400-donor cohort.

The CDR3 spans 16 residues, from the cysteine through the phenylalanine. The retained sequence is limited to the CDR3, 48 bases, with the frame set at the first base. Compared with germline, V lacks 5 bases and J lacks 3 bases; bases without a gene match: 9. Per the germline V gene, SGHTA is the CDR1 and FQGNSA is the CDR2. The sequencing machine was an Illumina HiSeq 1500. TCRdb reprocessing: public reads trimmed at Q25 with fastp, clones called with MiXCR, in-frame beta chains kept. Each CDR3 protein appears once, grouped with its most common genes and DNA. Here the sample has 510,000 or so distinct CDR3 sequences; approximately 25% occur a single time. The ten largest clones represent approximately 13% of the sample. Points on this clonotype: What this receptor recognizes is not known. Base-call qualities are not available, and no considerably larger clone is one nucleotide away.

Sequenced material: PBMCs. The rearrangement combines TRBV7-2 with TRBJ2-3; TRBD1 lines up with 9 middle nucleotides. This TCR came from a human donor in good health (CMV status not recorded). Some clones in this sample may be carry-over from other donors' samples. DNA sequence: TGTGCCAGCAGCCTGGGACAGGGAGTGGATACAGATACGCAGTATTTT. Translated, this is CASSLGQGVDTDTQYF.